Listed below are T cell receptor beta chains from one sample, sequenced in a study of T cells after yellow fever vaccination. MiXCR, run by TCRdb on the 5' RACE reads, gives a single entry per CDR3 protein. The sample includes hundreds of thousands of distinct CDR3 sequences, around an eighth seen only once; the top ten take more than 12%. This specimen was PBMCs, taken on the day of the yellow fever booster vaccination. The receptors originated from a man aged 25-40 years who received the YFV17D yellow fever vaccine. Both conserved end residues are part of each CDR3. Each record gives: CDR3 length, J gene, D gene, V gene, clone size, CDR3 protein, CDR3 DNA. D genes are given only for firm matches. The listing skips clone size in some rows; elsewhere it reads once, few, many or a size class.

length: 15; J: TRBJ2-1; D: NA; V: TRBV6-5; size: NA; CDR3: CASSYARTVYNEQFF; DNA: TGTGCCAGCAGTTACGCCCGGACAGTCTACAATGAGCAGTTCTTC
length: 15; J: TRBJ2-1; D: NA; V: TRBV4-3; size: NA; CDR3: CASSQRFGGYNEQFF; DNA: TGCGCCAGCAGCCAAAGATTCGGAGGTTACAATGAGCAGTTCTTC
length: 15; J: TRBJ2-2; D: NA; V: TRBV7-6; size: NA; CDR3: CASSSPRGTGGELFF; DNA: TGTGCCAGCAGCTCCCCCAGGGGCACGGGCGGGGAGCTGTTTTTT
length: 17; J: TRBJ2-3; D: TRBD2; V: TRBV12-3/TRBV12-4; size: NA; CDR3: CASSRGGLAGFTDTQYF; DNA: TGTGCCAGCAGCCGGGGAGGGCTAGCGGGGTTCACAGATACGCAGTATTTT
length: 19; J: TRBJ1-5; D: TRBD1; V: TRBV6-2/TRBV6-3; size: NA; CDR3: CASSYSIRQGQGGNQPQHF; DNA: TGTGCCAGCAGTTACTCGATTCGTCAAGGACAGGGCGGCAATCAGCCCCAGCATTTT
length: 14; J: TRBJ2-7; D: TRBD2; V: TRBV12-3/TRBV12-4; size: NA; CDR3: CASSVAGGINEQYF; DNA: TGTGCCAGCAGTGTAGCGGGAGGAATCAACGAGCAGTACTTC
length: 14; J: TRBJ1-5; D: NA; V: TRBV27; size: NA; CDR3: CASHPRVSNQPQHF; DNA: TGTGCCAGCCACCCCCGAGTTAGCAATCAGCCCCAGCATTTT
length: 14; J: TRBJ1-5; D: NA; V: TRBV20-1; size: NA; CDR3: CSARPWGGEQPQHF; DNA: TGCAGTGCTAGACCTTGGGGGGGCGAGCAGCCCCAGCATTTT
length: 15; J: TRBJ2-3; D: NA; V: TRBV20-1; size: few; CDR3: CSARDFARSMDTQYF; DNA: TGCAGTGCTAGAGATTTCGCGCGGTCAATGGATACGCAGTATTTT
length: 10; J: TRBJ2-5; D: TRBD2; V: TRBV29-1; size: NA; CDR3: CSVGGKDQYF; DNA: TGCAGCGTGGGGGGGAAGGACCAGTACTTC
length: 14; J: TRBJ2-7; D: NA; V: TRBV18; size: many; CDR3: CASSPYRDSYEQYF; DNA: TGTGCCAGCTCACCATATAGGGACTCCTACGAGCAGTACTTC
length: 15; J: TRBJ2-1; D: TRBD2; V: TRBV7-2; size: NA; CDR3: CASRLAGGPGNEQFF; DNA: TGTGCCAGCAGACTAGCGGGAGGGCCGGGGAATGAGCAGTTCTTC
length: 14; J: TRBJ2-1; D: NA; V: TRBV27; size: NA; CDR3: CASSFQNSYNEQFF; DNA: TGTGCCAGCAGTTTTCAGAACTCCTACAATGAGCAGTTCTTC
length: 15; J: TRBJ2-7; D: NA; V: TRBV5-1; size: NA; CDR3: CASSSLSAEVGEQYF; DNA: TGCGCCAGCAGCTCCCTTTCAGCGGAGGTGGGAGAGCAGTACTTC
length: 13; J: TRBJ1-1; D: NA; V: TRBV29-1; size: NA; CDR3: CSVQGTPNTEAFF; DNA: TGCAGCGTTCAAGGGACGCCGAACACTGAAGCTTTCTTT
length: 14; J: TRBJ2-3; D: NA; V: TRBV7-2; size: NA; CDR3: CASHRARFTDTQYF; DNA: TGTGCCAGCCATCGTGCGAGATTCACAGATACGCAGTATTTT
length: 16; J: TRBJ1-5; D: NA; V: TRBV6-2/TRBV6-3; size: many; CDR3: CASSSWTLGSNQPQHF; DNA: TGTGCCAGCAGTTCTTGGACACTGGGGAGCAATCAGCCCCAGCATTTT
length: 15; J: TRBJ2-1; D: TRBD2; V: TRBV20-1; size: NA; CDR3: CSARGGTSGKHEQFF; DNA: TGCAGTGCTAGGGGGGGGACTAGCGGGAAACATGAGCAGTTCTTC
length: 14; J: TRBJ2-5; D: NA; V: TRBV6-1; size: few; CDR3: CASSAFVRQETQYF; DNA: TGTGCCAGCAGTGCGTTCGTCAGGCAAGAGACCCAGTACTTC
length: 11; J: TRBJ2-7; D: NA; V: TRBV5-5; size: few; CDR3: CASSSSAEQYF; DNA: TGTGCCAGCAGCTCCTCGGCCGAGCAGTACTTC
length: 16; J: TRBJ2-6; D: NA; V: TRBV5-6; size: NA; CDR3: CASTFFGPSGANVLTF; DNA: TGTGCCAGCACCTTTTTTGGGCCCTCTGGGGCCAACGTCCTGACTTTC
length: 15; J: TRBJ2-3; D: NA; V: TRBV29-1; size: few; CDR3: CSVERGAGGTDTQYF; DNA: TGCAGCGTTGAACGGGGGGCAGGGGGCACAGATACGCAGTATTTT
length: 13; J: TRBJ2-2; D: NA; V: TRBV6-4; size: few; CDR3: CASSNTNTGELFF; DNA: TGTGCCAGCAGTAATACGAACACCGGGGAGCTGTTTTTT
length: 12; J: TRBJ2-5; D: TRBD1; V: TRBV11-2; size: few; CDR3: CASSLDRDSEYF; DNA: TGTGCCAGCAGCTTAGACCGGGACAGCGAGTACTTC
length: 14; J: TRBJ1-3; D: NA; V: TRBV25-1; size: few; CDR3: CASSESGSGNTIYF; DNA: TGTGCCAGCAGTGAGTCCGGGTCTGGAAACACCATATATTTT
length: 16; J: TRBJ2-1; D: NA; V: TRBV4-3; size: NA; CDR3: CASSQDLGGFLNEQFF; DNA: TGCGCCAGCAGCCAAGATCTTGGGGGCTTTCTCAATGAGCAGTTCTTC
length: 15; J: TRBJ2-7; D: NA; V: TRBV20-1; size: NA; CDR3: CSAPAGTVNSYEQYF; DNA: TGCAGTGCTCCGGCCGGGACGGTGAACTCCTACGAGCAGTACTTC
length: 11; J: TRBJ1-1; D: NA; V: TRBV18; size: NA; CDR3: CASSPITEAFF; DNA: TGTGCCAGCTCACCAATCACCGAAGCTTTCTTT
length: 11; J: TRBJ1-2; D: TRBD1; V: TRBV20-1; size: many; CDR3: CSAPGGHGYTF; DNA: TGCAGTGCCCCAGGGGGCCATGGCTACACCTTC
length: 14; J: TRBJ1-1; D: TRBD1; V: TRBV29-1; size: few; CDR3: CSVADRGKHTEAFF; DNA: TGCAGCGTCGCTGACAGGGGAAAGCACACTGAAGCTTTCTTT
length: 14; J: TRBJ1-4; D: TRBD1; V: TRBV9; size: few; CDR3: CASSAGQRNEKLFF; DNA: TGTGCCAGCAGCGCGGGACAGAGGAATGAAAAACTGTTTTTT
length: 16; J: TRBJ2-7; D: TRBD1; V: TRBV25-1; size: few; CDR3: CASSEGPGTGAYEQYF; DNA: TGTGCCAGCAGTGAAGGGCCCGGGACAGGGGCCTACGAGCAGTACTTC
length: 14; J: TRBJ1-3; D: NA; V: TRBV7-2; size: NA; CDR3: CASTQTGTGNTIYF; DNA: TGTGCCAGCACCCAAACAGGGACTGGAAACACCATATATTTT
length: 15; J: TRBJ2-1; D: TRBD1; V: TRBV3-1; size: few; CDR3: CASSTWDSRYNEQFF; DNA: TGTGCCAGCAGCACTTGGGACAGCCGCTACAATGAGCAGTTCTTC
length: 15; J: TRBJ2-5; D: TRBD2; V: TRBV27; size: many; CDR3: CASSSPGLAEETQYF; DNA: TGTGCCAGCAGTTCCCCGGGACTAGCTGAAGAGACCCAGTACTTC
length: 14; J: TRBJ2-2; D: TRBD1; V: TRBV6-5; size: medium-sized; CDR3: CASTWDRDTGELFF; DNA: TGTGCCAGCACCTGGGACAGGGACACCGGGGAGCTGTTTTTT
length: 12; J: TRBJ2-3; D: NA; V: TRBV20-1; size: few; CDR3: CSAAEGPDTQYF; DNA: TGCAGTGCTGCTGAGGGCCCAGATACGCAGTATTTT
length: 14; J: TRBJ2-7; D: NA; V: TRBV20-1; size: NA; CDR3: CSASFEGESYEQYF; DNA: TGCAGTGCTAGTTTTGAGGGAGAGTCCTACGAGCAGTACTTC
length: 13; J: TRBJ2-7; D: NA; V: TRBV19; size: NA; CDR3: CASSIVGSAEQYF; DNA: TGTGCCAGTAGTATAGTAGGGTCCGCCGAGCAGTACTTC
length: 14; J: TRBJ1-5; D: NA; V: TRBV6-1; size: few; CDR3: CASLGGMSNQPQHF; DNA: TGTGCCAGCTTGGGGGGAATGAGCAATCAGCCCCAGCATTTT
length: 14; J: TRBJ2-5; D: NA; V: TRBV12-3/TRBV12-4; size: NA; CDR3: CASSLRLEEETQYF; DNA: TGTGCCAGCAGCCTACGACTGGAGGAAGAGACCCAGTACTTC
length: 16; J: TRBJ1-5; D: NA; V: TRBV7-9; size: NA; CDR3: CASSGGIGTPNQPQHF; DNA: TGTGCCAGCAGCGGGGGGATAGGAACCCCTAATCAGCCCCAGCATTTT
length: 11; J: TRBJ2-2; D: NA; V: TRBV12-3/TRBV12-4; size: many; CDR3: CASRLTGELFF; DNA: TGTGCCAGCAGACTCACCGGGGAGCTGTTTTTT
length: 18; J: TRBJ2-2; D: NA; V: TRBV14; size: few; CDR3: CASSQGAVRTTNTGELFF; DNA: TGTGCCAGCAGCCAAGGCGCTGTTAGGACAACGAACACCGGGGAGCTGTTTTTT
length: 13; J: TRBJ2-1; D: NA; V: TRBV6-2/TRBV6-3; size: many; CDR3: CATSGRDYNEQFF; DNA: TGTGCCACCTCAGGGCGGGACTACAATGAGCAGTTCTTC
length: 11; J: TRBJ2-7; D: NA; V: TRBV20-1; size: few; CDR3: CSASGGYEQYF; DNA: TGCAGTGCTAGTGGGGGCTACGAGCAGTACTTC
length: 13; J: TRBJ2-7; D: NA; V: TRBV6-1; size: NA; CDR3: CASRGRGRFQQYF; DNA: TGTGCCAGCCGGGGGCGGGGGAGGTTTCAGCAGTACTTC
length: 12; J: TRBJ1-2; D: NA; V: TRBV30; size: NA; CDR3: CAWSVGTEGYTF; DNA: TGTGCCTGGAGTGTAGGGACTGAGGGCTACACCTTC
length: 13; J: TRBJ2-7; D: TRBD2; V: TRBV15; size: few; CDR3: CATSRVWGGEQYF; DNA: TGTGCCACCAGCAGAGTTTGGGGGGGCGAGCAGTACTTC
length: 13; J: TRBJ2-7; D: NA; V: TRBV28; size: NA; CDR3: CASSLARRYEQYF; DNA: TGTGCCAGCAGTTTGGCCAGGCGATACGAGCAGTACTTC
length: 12; J: TRBJ2-1; D: NA; V: TRBV5-6; size: NA; CDR3: CASSSLGAEQFF; DNA: TGTGCCAGCAGCTCCCTCGGCGCTGAGCAGTTCTTC
length: 15; J: TRBJ2-3; D: TRBD2; V: TRBV9; size: NA; CDR3: CASSTVAGEGNTQYF; DNA: TGTGCCAGCAGTACGGTGGCGGGAGAAGGGAATACGCAGTATTTT
length: 13; J: TRBJ2-4; D: NA; V: TRBV19; size: NA; CDR3: CASSRGAKNIQYF; DNA: TGTGCCAGTAGTAGGGGAGCCAAAAACATTCAGTACTTC